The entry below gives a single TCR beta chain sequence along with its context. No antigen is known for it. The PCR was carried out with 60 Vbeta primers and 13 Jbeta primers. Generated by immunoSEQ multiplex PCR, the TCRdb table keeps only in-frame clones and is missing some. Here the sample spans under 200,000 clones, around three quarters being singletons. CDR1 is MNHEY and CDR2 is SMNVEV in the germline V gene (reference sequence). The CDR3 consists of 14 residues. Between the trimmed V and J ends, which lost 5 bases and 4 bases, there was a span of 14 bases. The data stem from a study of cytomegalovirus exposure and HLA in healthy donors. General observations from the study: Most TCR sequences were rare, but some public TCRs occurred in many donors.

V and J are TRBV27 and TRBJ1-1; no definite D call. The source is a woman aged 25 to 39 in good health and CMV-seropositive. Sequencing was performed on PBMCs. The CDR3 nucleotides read TGTGCCAGCAGTCCCAACTCGGTGAGCACTGAAGCTTTCTTT. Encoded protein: CASSPNSVSTEAFF.